Listed below are T cell receptor beta chains from one sample, sequenced in a study of shared clonotypes between healthy human individuals. Assay: immunoSEQ multiplex PCR; the TCRdb copy retains only in-frame clones and omits some. This table holds 300,000 to 400,000 clones, around nine tenths found once. Specimen: memory CD8+ T cells sorted from blood. Every receptor here comes from a man younger than 35 in good health. CDR3s include the opening cysteine and the closing phenylalanine or tryptophan. Fields, in order: CDR3 protein, CDR3 DNA, J gene, clone size, CDR3 length, V gene, D gene. The D gene is left open where the match is weak. Only part of the rows carry a size: once, few, many, or a class if the clone is expanded.

CDR3 protein: CASSPTSGYSYNEQFF
CDR3 DNA: TGTGCCAGCAGCCCCACTAGCGGGTATTCCTACAATGAGCAGTTCTTC
J gene: TRBJ2-1
clone size: .
CDR3 length: 16
V gene: TRBV7-3
D gene: TRBD2

CDR3 protein: CASSTGTEQYF
CDR3 DNA: TGTGCCAGCAGCACGGGGACAGAGCAGTACTTC
J gene: TRBJ2-7
clone size: .
CDR3 length: 11
V gene: TRBV9
D gene: .

CDR3 protein: CASSMTGAGNTIYF
CDR3 DNA: TGTGCCAGCAGCATGACAGGGGCTGGAAACACCATATATTTT
J gene: TRBJ1-3
clone size: .
CDR3 length: 14
V gene: TRBV7-9
D gene: TRBD1

CDR3 protein: CASSPRGLAFFGELFF
CDR3 DNA: TGTGCCAGCAGTCCTCGGGGACTAGCTTTCTTCGGGGAGCTGTTTTTT
J gene: TRBJ2-2
clone size: .
CDR3 length: 16
V gene: TRBV28
D gene: TRBD2

CDR3 protein: CASSGFSGGSLETQYF
CDR3 DNA: TGTGCCAGCAGCGGATTTAGCGGGGGATCTTTAGAGACCCAGTACTTC
J gene: TRBJ2-5
clone size: .
CDR3 length: 16
V gene: TRBV9
D gene: TRBD2

CDR3 protein: CASSWILGWETQYF
CDR3 DNA: TGTGCCAGCAGCTGGATCCTAGGATGGGAGACCCAGTACTTC
J gene: TRBJ2-5
clone size: .
CDR3 length: 14
V gene: TRBV5-6
D gene: .

CDR3 protein: CASSWYEQYF
CDR3 DNA: TGTGCCAGCAGCTGGTACGAGCAGTACTTC
J gene: TRBJ2-7
clone size: many
CDR3 length: 10
V gene: TRBV5-8
D gene: .

CDR3 protein: CASSSRPQEQFF
CDR3 DNA: TGCGCCAGCAGCTCGCGGCCGCAGGAGCAGTTCTTC
J gene: TRBJ2-1
clone size: .
CDR3 length: 12
V gene: TRBV5-1
D gene: .

CDR3 protein: CASSQDETYVTDTQYF
CDR3 DNA: TGCGCCAGCAGCCAAGATGAGACTTATGTAACAGATACGCAGTATTTT
J gene: TRBJ2-3
clone size: .
CDR3 length: 16
V gene: TRBV4-3
D gene: .

CDR3 protein: CASSRGLGDTGELFF
CDR3 DNA: TGTGCCAGCAGCCGCGGACTAGGGGACACCGGGGAGCTGTTTTTT
J gene: TRBJ2-2
clone size: .
CDR3 length: 15
V gene: TRBV7-3
D gene: TRBD2

CDR3 protein: CASSSMGGGLSSPLHF
CDR3 DNA: TGTGCCAGTAGTTCCATGGGAGGGGGCTTAAGTTCACCCCTCCACTTT
J gene: TRBJ1-6
clone size: few
CDR3 length: 16
V gene: TRBV19
D gene: TRBD1

CDR3 protein: CASSWNSYEQYF
CDR3 DNA: TGTGCCAGCAGCTGGAATTCCTACGAGCAGTACTTC
J gene: TRBJ2-7
clone size: .
CDR3 length: 12
V gene: TRBV7-2
D gene: .

CDR3 protein: CASSYRVGKLFF
CDR3 DNA: TGTGCCAGCAGTTACCGGGTGGGGAAGCTGTTTTTT
J gene: TRBJ2-2
clone size: .
CDR3 length: 12
V gene: TRBV6-6
D gene: .

CDR3 protein: CASASGVRYEQYF
CDR3 DNA: TGTGCCAGCGCTTCAGGGGTAAGATACGAGCAGTACTTC
J gene: TRBJ2-7
clone size: .
CDR3 length: 13
V gene: TRBV28
D gene: .

CDR3 protein: CASSLYGGPSYEQYF
CDR3 DNA: TGTGCCAGCAGTTTATATGGGGGGCCCTCCTACGAGCAGTACTTC
J gene: TRBJ2-7
clone size: .
CDR3 length: 15
V gene: TRBV27
D gene: .

CDR3 protein: CASSPSGLAGSSTGELFF
CDR3 DNA: TGTGCCAGCAGCCCAAGTGGGCTAGCGGGGTCGAGTACCGGGGAGCTGTTTTTT
J gene: TRBJ2-2
clone size: .
CDR3 length: 18
V gene: TRBV7-9
D gene: TRBD2

CDR3 protein: CASSLGTGTEQYF
CDR3 DNA: TGCGCCAGCAGCCTGGGAACAGGGACCGAGCAGTACTTC
J gene: TRBJ2-7
clone size: .
CDR3 length: 13
V gene: TRBV5-1
D gene: .

CDR3 protein: CASSPLTSTSAYEQYF
CDR3 DNA: TGCGCCAGCAGCCCCCTGACTAGTACGAGCGCCTACGAGCAGTACTTC
J gene: TRBJ2-7
clone size: .
CDR3 length: 16
V gene: TRBV4-1
D gene: .

CDR3 protein: CASSASWISDTQYF
CDR3 DNA: TGTGCCAGCAGCGCAAGTTGGATCTCAGATACGCAGTATTTT
J gene: TRBJ2-3
clone size: .
CDR3 length: 14
V gene: TRBV9
D gene: .

CDR3 protein: CASRDVDQETQYF
CDR3 DNA: TGTGCCAGTAGGGACGTAGATCAAGAGACCCAGTACTTC
J gene: TRBJ2-5
clone size: .
CDR3 length: 13
V gene: TRBV7-8
D gene: .

CDR3 protein: CASSDSGAPGDTQYF
CDR3 DNA: TGCGCCAGCAGTGATAGCGGGGCCCCCGGAGATACGCAGTATTTT
J gene: TRBJ2-3
clone size: .
CDR3 length: 15
V gene: TRBV10-1
D gene: TRBD2

CDR3 protein: CASRPDVGVNEKLFF
CDR3 DNA: TGTGCCAGCAGACCAGACGTCGGGGTCAATGAAAAACTGTTTTTT
J gene: TRBJ1-4
clone size: .
CDR3 length: 15
V gene: TRBV28
D gene: .

CDR3 protein: CASSLRWDNEQFF
CDR3 DNA: TGCGCCAGCAGCCTCCGGTGGGACAATGAGCAGTTCTTC
J gene: TRBJ2-1
clone size: once
CDR3 length: 13
V gene: TRBV4-3
D gene: .

CDR3 protein: CASSQSAGTSRETQYF
CDR3 DNA: TGTGCCAGCAGCCAATCAGCCGGGACTAGCAGAGAGACCCAGTACTTC
J gene: TRBJ2-5
clone size: .
CDR3 length: 16
V gene: TRBV7-6
D gene: TRBD2

CDR3 protein: CASSFDGVGNEKLFF
CDR3 DNA: TGTGCCAGCAGTTTTGATGGGGTTGGTAATGAAAAACTGTTTTTT
J gene: TRBJ1-4
clone size: .
CDR3 length: 15
V gene: TRBV27
D gene: .

CDR3 protein: CAWNPASGNTIYF
CDR3 DNA: TGTGCCTGGAACCCCGCCTCTGGAAACACCATATATTTT
J gene: TRBJ1-3
clone size: .
CDR3 length: 13
V gene: TRBV30
D gene: .

CDR3 protein: CASSLGMGLNEQFF
CDR3 DNA: TGTGCCAGCAGCTTAGGTATGGGCTTAAATGAGCAGTTCTTC
J gene: TRBJ2-1
clone size: .
CDR3 length: 14
V gene: TRBV2
D gene: .

CDR3 protein: CATSRGVVNTEAFF
CDR3 DNA: TGTGCCACCAGCAGAGGTGTGGTGAACACTGAAGCTTTCTTT
J gene: TRBJ1-1
clone size: .
CDR3 length: 14
V gene: TRBV15
D gene: .

CDR3 protein: CSVEEWTKDRAYEQYF
CDR3 DNA: TGCAGCGTTGAAGAGTGGACAAAGGACAGGGCCTACGAGCAGTACTTC
J gene: TRBJ2-7
clone size: .
CDR3 length: 16
V gene: TRBV29-1
D gene: TRBD1

CDR3 protein: CASSQGLSSGYEQYF
CDR3 DNA: TGCGCCAGCAGCCAAGGACTCTCTTCGGGGTACGAGCAGTACTTC
J gene: TRBJ2-7
clone size: .
CDR3 length: 15
V gene: TRBV4-3
D gene: .

CDR3 protein: CASSALTIDEAFF
CDR3 DNA: TGCGCCAGCAGTGCCTTGACAATCGATGAAGCTTTCTTT
J gene: TRBJ1-1
clone size: .
CDR3 length: 13
V gene: TRBV10-1
D gene: .

CDR3 protein: CASSQGKSSYNEQFF
CDR3 DNA: TGCGCCAGCAGCCAAGGAAAGAGCTCCTACAATGAGCAGTTCTTC
J gene: TRBJ2-1
clone size: few
CDR3 length: 15
V gene: TRBV4-3
D gene: .

CDR3 protein: CASRMTDFYYGYTF
CDR3 DNA: TGTGCCAGCAGAATGACAGATTTCTATTATGGCTACACCTTC
J gene: TRBJ1-2
clone size: .
CDR3 length: 14
V gene: TRBV2
D gene: .

CDR3 protein: CASSGSLSSYNSPLHF
CDR3 DNA: TGTGCCAGCTCAGGGTCCCTAAGCTCCTATAATTCACCCCTCCACTTT
J gene: TRBJ1-6
clone size: .
CDR3 length: 16
V gene: TRBV27
D gene: .

CDR3 protein: CASSPDRGREEETQYF
CDR3 DNA: TGTGCCAGCAGCCCAGACAGGGGGCGCGAGGAAGAGACCCAGTACTTC
J gene: TRBJ2-5
clone size: .
CDR3 length: 16
V gene: TRBV13
D gene: TRBD1

CDR3 protein: CASSDLDRGQAEQYF
CDR3 DNA: TGTGCCAGCTCAGATCTCGACAGGGGGCAGGCCGAGCAGTACTTC
J gene: TRBJ2-7
clone size: .
CDR3 length: 15
V gene: TRBV18
D gene: TRBD1

CDR3 protein: CASRQGTIEAFF
CDR3 DNA: TGTGCCAGCCGACAGGGGACGATTGAAGCTTTCTTT
J gene: TRBJ1-1
clone size: few
CDR3 length: 12
V gene: TRBV18
D gene: TRBD1

CDR3 protein: CASSYRGHNEQFF
CDR3 DNA: TGTGCCAGCAGCTACAGGGGGCACAATGAGCAGTTCTTC
J gene: TRBJ2-1
clone size: .
CDR3 length: 13
V gene: TRBV28
D gene: TRBD1

CDR3 protein: CASSLRLAGVYNEQFF
CDR3 DNA: TGCGCCAGCAGCTTGCGTCTAGCGGGAGTCTATAATGAGCAGTTCTTC
J gene: TRBJ2-1
clone size: .
CDR3 length: 16
V gene: TRBV5-1
D gene: TRBD2

CDR3 protein: CASSHPENFGRYTF
CDR3 DNA: TGTGCCAGCAGCCACCCCGAGAATTTCGGGCGCTACACCTTC
J gene: TRBJ1-2
clone size: many
CDR3 length: 14
V gene: TRBV7-9
D gene: .

CDR3 protein: CAISDVRDVANYGYTF
CDR3 DNA: TGTGCCATCAGTGACGTCAGGGACGTAGCTAACTATGGCTACACCTTC
J gene: TRBJ1-2
clone size: .
CDR3 length: 16
V gene: TRBV10-3
D gene: .

CDR3 protein: CASLAAIGTSGENNEQFF
CDR3 DNA: TGTGCCAGCTTGGCCGCGATCGGGACTAGCGGGGAGAACAATGAGCAGTTCTTC
J gene: TRBJ2-1
clone size: .
CDR3 length: 18
V gene: TRBV18
D gene: TRBD2

CDR3 protein: CASSYGALGYEQYF
CDR3 DNA: TGTGCCAGCAGTTACGGGGCTTTGGGCTACGAGCAGTACTTC
J gene: TRBJ2-7
clone size: .
CDR3 length: 14
V gene: TRBV6-5
D gene: .

CDR3 protein: CASSPFLAGYNEQFF
CDR3 DNA: TGTGCCAGCAGCCCGTTTCTAGCGGGATACAATGAGCAGTTCTTC
J gene: TRBJ2-1
clone size: .
CDR3 length: 15
V gene: TRBV5-8
D gene: TRBD2

CDR3 protein: CASSIGAQETQYF
CDR3 DNA: TGTGCCAGTAGTATAGGGGCCCAAGAGACCCAGTACTTC
J gene: TRBJ2-5
clone size: .
CDR3 length: 13
V gene: TRBV19
D gene: .